This entry lists 26 T cell receptor beta chains sequenced from one sample in a study of blood T cell repertoires in COVID-19. Clones were sequenced by immunoSEQ multiplex PCR, and TCRdb holds only the in-frame ones, with some missing. The repertoire holds around 85,000 clones, with about 83% as singletons. The specimen sequenced was peripheral blood. All receptors derive from a man aged 45-65 years with active COVID-19.

V usage is TRBV7-2 and J usage is TRBJ2-2, with D unresolved. The CDR3 has 15 residues. Germline CDR1 is SGHTA and CDR2 is FQGNSA. Trimming took off 1 base at V and 2 bases at J, with 8 bases between the two ends. The CDR3 DNA sequence: TGTGCCAGCAGCTTAGTCAGGTCCAACACCGGGGAGCTGTTTTTT. Translating it yields CASSLVRSNTGELFF.

Concerning this clone: This CDR3 is also generated by other DNA sequences in the sample. The chain links TRBV6-5 to TRBJ1-1; D is ambiguous. From germline, CDR1 is MNHEY and CDR2 SVGAGI. The ends were cut back, 6 bases at V and 1 base at J, with 9 bases in the middle. This CDR3 is built from 13 residues. CDR3 coding DNA: TGTGCCAGCAGACTCACCGAGAACACTGAAGCTTTCTTT. This sequence encodes CASRLTENTEAFF.

The chain employs TRBV28 and TRBJ2-6; D remains unclear. The CDR3 consists of 14 residues. Trimming left V 6 bases short and J 2 bases short, with 8 bases between. CDR1 and CDR2 from the germline V gene are MDHEN and SYDVKM. DNA of the CDR3: TGTGCCAGCAGCTCCCCGGCTGGGGCCAACGTCCTGACTTTC. Amino acid sequence: CASSSPAGANVLTF.

The J gene is TRBJ2-7, the V gene TRBV6-5; TRBD2 might be the D (6 bases). CDR3 length equals 13 residues. V was shortened by 4 bases and J by 2 bases, with 9 bases between the two germline ends. CDR1 is MNHEY and CDR2 is SVGAGI in the germline V gene. The CDR3 DNA follows: TGTGCCAGCAGTTCGGAGGGGCCCTACGAGCAGTACTTC. As protein: CASSSEGPYEQYF.

The J gene is TRBJ1-6, the V gene TRBV2; no clear D. The germline CDR1 and CDR2 sequences are SNHLY and FYNNEI. Trimming shortened V by 1 base and J by 16 bases, and 11 bases separated the two germline ends. The CDR3 is 12 amino acids. CDR3 DNA: TGTGCCAGCAGTGAAGAGGTTACAGTTCTCCACTTT. Translating gives CASSEEVTVLHF. Complete variable domain (other parts from reference TRBV2 and TRBJ1-6): EPEVTQTPSHQVTQMGQEVILRCVPISNHLYFYWYRQILGQKVEFLVSFYNNEISEKSEIFDDQFSVERPDGSNFTLKIRSTKLEDSAMYFCASSEEVTVLHFGNGTRLTVT.

CDR3 in amino acids: CASSPPASGGPGETQYF. CDR3 coding DNA: TGTGCCAGCAGCCCCCCCGCTAGCGGGGGTCCCGGGGAGACCCAGTACTTC. The chain recombines TRBV28 with TRBJ2-5; 10 nucleotides line up with TRBD2. CDR3 size: 17 residues. V shed 6 bases and J 5 bases; nucleotides not matched to a gene: 15. From germline, CDR1 is MDHEN and CDR2 SYDVKM.

V usage is TRBV14 and J usage is TRBJ1-5; the match to TRBD1 covers 12 bases. The germline V gene has CDR1 SGHDN and CDR2 FVKESK. After removal of 4 bases from V and 2 bases from J, the junction contained 6 bases not matched to a gene. The CDR3 is 17 amino acids. The CDR3 sequence is CASSLRDRGLGNQPQHF. The CDR3 coding sequence is TGTGCCAGCAGCCTCCGGGACAGGGGGCTAGGCAATCAGCCCCAGCATTTT.

The V call is TRBV19, the J call TRBJ2-4; TRBD2 aligns across 7 bases. The CDR3 covers 17 residues. The germline V gene has CDR1 LNHDA and CDR2 SQIVND (reference sequence). V lost 7 bases, J lost 0 bases, and 12 bases stayed unmatched. CDR3 in amino acids: CASKGTREALAKNIQYF. In DNA, the CDR3 is TGTGCCAGTAAAGGAACACGGGAGGCCCTAGCCAAAAACATTCAGTACTTC.

V gene TRBV6-5 combines with J gene TRBJ2-1, with D perhaps TRBD1 (6 bases). This CDR3 spans 16 amino acids. CDR1 and CDR2 (germline): MNHEY, SVGAGI. V was shortened by 2 bases and J by 5 bases, with 16 bases between the two germline ends. The CDR3 nucleotides read TGTGCCAGCAGTTACCCGACAGGAACCATAAACAATGAGCAGTTCTTC. Its protein is CASSYPTGTINNEQFF.

The chain carries TRBV7-2 and TRBJ2-2; weak D call: TRBD2 (5 bases). Germline-derived CDR1 and CDR2 are SGHTA and FQGNSA. V was shortened by 6 bases and J by 0 bases, with 11 bases between the two germline ends. This CDR3 spans 15 amino acids. The CDR3 spells CASRIAHPNTGELFF. The CDR3 DNA reads TGTGCCAGCAGAATAGCGCATCCGAACACCGGGGAGCTGTTTTTT.

V and J are TRBV7-2 and TRBJ2-2; D gene ambiguous. V was cut by 1 base and J by 1 base, with 7 bases left in between. The CDR3 covers 15 residues. Germline CDR1 reads SGHTA; CDR2 reads FQGNSA. CDR3 nucleotides: TGTGCCAGCAGCTTAGGTTCTAGGAACACCGGGGAGCTGTTTTTT. Its translation is CASSLGSRNTGELFF. Variable domain in full (rest from reference TRBV7-2 and TRBJ2-2): GAGVSQSPSNKVTEKGKDVELRCDPISGHTALYWYRQSLGQGLEFLIYFQGNSAPDKSGLPSDRFSAERTGGSVSTLTIQRTQQEDSAVYLCASSLGSRNTGELFFGEGSRLTVL.

This clone was seen once. DNA for the CDR3: TGTGCCAGCAGCTTGTTTCAGGCCTACGAGCAGTACTTC. This translates into CASSLFQAYEQYF. The V and J genes are TRBV5-6 and TRBJ2-7; no clear D. The ends were cut back, 1 base at V and 2 bases at J, with 7 bases in the middle. CDR3 length equals 13 residues. Germline V gene lookup returns CDR1 SGHDT and CDR2 YYEEEE.

The CDR3 is CASSVEGLVNTEAFF. The CDR3 coding sequence is TGTGCCAGCAGCGTAGAAGGACTTGTGAACACTGAAGCTTTCTTT. J is TRBJ1-1 and V is TRBV9; no reliable D call. Germline V gene data show CDR1 as SGDLS and CDR2 as YYNGEE. The CDR3 length is 15 residues. The germline V and J ends were trimmed by 0 bases and 0 bases, with 9 bases remaining between them.

This chain links TRBV5-1 with TRBJ1-2, with 7 bases aligning to TRBD1. The CDR3 loop spans 13 amino acids. The V and J ends lost 0 bases and 8 bases, in that order; junction bases with no gene match: 4. Germline V gene data show CDR1 as SGHRS and CDR2 as YFSETQ. The CDR3 loop is CASSLEGGRGYTF. For the CDR3, the DNA is TGCGCCAGCAGCTTGGAAGGGGGCAGAGGCTACACCTTC.

V and J are TRBV19 and TRBJ1-3; D is ambiguous. Germline CDR1 reads LNHDA; CDR2 reads SQIVND (reference sequence). The length of the CDR3 is 15 residues. V lost 3 bases and J 0 bases, leaving 9 bases between the germline ends. CDR3 coding DNA: TGTGCCAGTAGTATCCCCGCGAGCTCTGGAAACACCATATATTTT. Protein: CASSIPASSGNTIYF.

The chain uses TRBV4-2 and TRBJ2-7, with 9 bases aligning to TRBD1. J was trimmed by 2 bases and V by 0 bases; bases with no gene match: 5. The CDR3 extends over 16 amino acids. The germline V gene has CDR1 LGHNA and CDR2 YNFKEQ. Here the CDR3 DNA reads TGTGCCAGCAGCCAAGATTTAGGGACAGGGACCTACGAGCAGTACTTC. It is translated as CASSQDLGTGTYEQYF.

To note about this clone: A read error may produce the germline difference seen at one junction end. V and J are TRBV7-7 and TRBJ2-7; no clear D gene. This CDR3 has 13 residues. CDR1 is SSHAT and CDR2 is FNYEAQ in the germline V gene (reference sequence). The CDR3 spells CASSLSTLDEQYF. The DNA of the CDR3 is TGTGCTAGCAGCTTATCGACACTCGACGAGCAGTACTTC.

This rearrangement joins TRBV18 to TRBJ1-6; D gene unclear. Looked up from germline, CDR1 is KGHSH and CDR2 is LQKENI. Trimming removed 0 bases at V and 5 bases at J, with 20 bases between. This CDR3 has 19 residues. The CDR3 nucleotides read TGTGCCAGCTCACCACCGATGGTGGAGGTAAGCCCGAATAATTCACCCCTCCACTTT. Its translation: CASSPPMVEVSPNNSPLHF.

V gene TRBV27 combines with J gene TRBJ1-1, with a weak D call TRBD1 (5 bases). The germline V gene encodes CDR1 MNHEY and CDR2 SMNVEV (reference sequence). The CDR3 is 13 amino acids. The V end lost 5 bases, the J end lost 7 bases, and 14 bases lay between the germline ends. The CDR3 DNA is TGTGCCAGCAGTCCAAACGACAGAGGTGAAGCTTTCTTT. Translation gives CASSPNDRGEAFF.

This sequence joins TRBV30 and TRBJ1-4, with a weak D call TRBD1 (5 bases). Trimming took 3 bases from V and 7 from J, leaving 15 bases between them. This CDR3 spans 14 amino acids. The germline V gene encodes CDR1 GTSNPN and CDR2 SVGIG (reference sequence). CDR3 nucleotide sequence: TGTGCCTGGAGGGCCGGGGGAAGGAGTGAAAAACTGTTTTTT. As protein: CAWRAGGRSEKLFF. The full variable domain, completed using reference TRBV30 and TRBJ1-4, is SQTIHQWPATLVQPVGSPLSLECTVEGTSNPNLYWYRQAAGRGLQLLFYSVGIGQISSEVPQNLSASRPQDRQFILSSKKLLLSDSGFYLCAWRAGGRSEKLFFGSGTQLSVL.

This clone was observed a single time. The CDR3 is CASSPGQGRRAFF. CDR3 coding DNA: TGTGCCAGCAGTCCTGGACAGGGGAGAAGAGCTTTCTTT. The chain combines TRBV28 with TRBJ1-1; 9 nucleotides align to TRBD1. V was clipped by 5 bases and J by 10 bases; unmatched bases: 8. The CDR3 runs to 13 residues. Germline V CDR1 and CDR2: MDHEN, SYDVKM.

The rearrangement uses TRBV7-3 and TRBJ2-7; TRBD1 matches at 12 bases. CDR1 is SGHTA and CDR2 is FQGTGA in the germline V gene. V was clipped by 6 bases and J by 6 bases; unmatched bases: 6. The CDR3 totals 14 residues. CDR3 in DNA: TGTGCCAGCAGTCCCGGGACAGGGGGCAGCGAGCAGTACTTC. Protein: CASSPGTGGSEQYF.

The chain couples TRBV28 to TRBJ1-1, with D possibly TRBD1 on 5 matching bases. The germline gives CDR1 MDHEN, CDR2 SYDVKM. V lost 4 bases and J lost 4, with 7 bases in between. The CDR3 is 12 amino acids. The CDR3, as DNA: TGTGCCAGCAGTTACAGGAGCACTGAAGCTTTCTTT. Residues: CASSYRSTEAFF. Full variable domain (missing parts from reference TRBV28 and TRBJ1-1): DVKVTQSSRYLVKRTGEKVFLECVQDMDHENMFWYRQDPGLGLRLIYFSYDVKMKEKGDIPEGYSVSREKKERFSLILESASTNQTSMYLCASSYRSTEAFFGQGTRLTVV.

The chain is built from TRBV6-5 and TRBJ1-2; D call uncertain. The CDR3 contains 13 residues. The V gene's germline CDR1 is MNHEY and CDR2 SVGAGI. Trimming pared 0 bases from V and 8 bases from J, leaving 10 bases between. The CDR3, as DNA: TGTGCCAGCAGTTACTCCGCGGCCGGGGGCTACACCTTC. Its protein is CASSYSAAGGYTF.

This chain joins TRBV18 and TRBJ2-5, with 15 positions matching TRBD2. The CDR3 spans 17 residues. Germline CDR1 KGHSH, CDR2 LQKENI. V lost 3 bases and J lost 5; bases outside the gene matches: 7. Here the CDR3 reads CASSPGLAGGPRETQYF. The CDR3 nucleotides are TGTGCCAGCTCACCTGGACTAGCGGGGGGGCCGAGGGAGACCCAGTACTTC.

The rearrangement joins TRBV19 to TRBJ2-2; possible D gene TRBD1, 6 bases. V was clipped by 6 bases and J by 5 bases, with 16 bases between them. The germline CDR1 and CDR2 sequences are LNHDA and SQIVND (reference sequence). There are 15 residues in the CDR3. The CDR3 loop is CASRILDSLTGELFF. The DNA for the CDR3 is TGTGCCAGTAGGATACTGGACAGTTTAACCGGGGAGCTGTTTTTT.